This T cell receptor beta chain was documented in a study of early T cells in non-severe SARS-CoV-2 infection. In germline, CDR1 is KGHDR, CDR2 SFDVKD. The germline V and J ends were trimmed by 3 bases and 4 bases, with 14 bases remaining between them. The CDR3 runs to 15 residues. This clonotype was recorded a few times. TCRdb reanalysed the 5' RACE reads using MiXCR and keeps one entry per CDR3 protein. The repertoire holds around 25,000 distinct CDR3 sequences, with 3.5% to 5.5% as singletons. Input material: whole blood. The chain is built from TRBV24-1 and TRBJ1-2, with D perhaps TRBD1 (5 bases). This TCR was recovered from an adult who was a healthcare worker with PCR-confirmed SARS-CoV-2 infection or an uninfected control (not recorded which). CDR3 nucleotide sequence: TGTGCCACCAGTGATCCCAGGGCTTTTGGCTATGGCTACACCTTC. Translation gives CATSDPRAFGYGYTF.